This paragraph covers one TCR beta chain sequence. The antigen remains undetermined. The ViraFEST assay expanded antigen-specific CD4+ T cells with viral peptide pools before sequencing. Subsequent to a culture period of 10 to 11 days, CD4+ T cells were isolated. A PCR test confirmed that the person had SARS-CoV-2 infection between March and December 2020. These data originate in a study of vaccination effects on CD4 cells after COVID-19. Findings and caveats of the study: Predominantly, the post-vaccine spike-reactive clones of convalescents comprised new vaccine-induced clones.

Using immunoSEQ multiplex PCR, the repertoire was profiled, and TCRdb retains in-frame clones only, with some absent. This table has about 37,000 clones, approximately 73% appearing once. This CDR3 has 15 residues. Germline assignment: CDR1 KGHDR and CDR2 SFDVKD. V lost 3 bases, J lost 0 bases, and 7 bases lay in between. The specimen was CD4+ T cells from PBMCs cultured with a peptide pool, collected before COVID-19 vaccination. The rearrangement joins TRBV24-1 to TRBJ2-2, with D unresolved. The source is a human donor who had a prior SARS-CoV-2 infection. CDR3 amino acids: CATSDRRANTGELFF. As DNA, the CDR3 is TGTGCCACCAGTGATCGCAGAGCGAACACCGGGGAGCTGTTTTTT.